This T cell receptor (beta chain) was retrieved from a study of blood T cell repertoires in COVID-19. Study-level background: Acute and convalescent COVID-19 samples came from the United States, Italy and Spain. In each case, the material was cDNA or gDNA derived from T cells, B-cell-depleted T cells, or PBMCs.

Original data processing: The assay estimated nucleated cells by amplifying reference gene primers. This table comes from immunoSEQ multiplex PCR, and its TCRdb copy is limited to in-frame clones, with some not included. The DNA was the basis for D and trimming; V, J and clone size are from that table. The table shows approximately 210,000 clones, with about 91% occurring only once. The CDR3 spans 18 residues. The germline CDR1 and CDR2 sequences are SGHRS and YFSETQ. V dropped 4 bases and J dropped 0 bases, with 20 bases sitting between them. The chain couples TRBV5-1 to TRBJ1-3; perhaps TRBD1 as D (6 bases). This TCR derives from a man aged 18 to 29 with active or convalescent COVID-19. Sequenced input: peripheral blood. CDR3 region: CASSPGSGQFLSGNTIYF. The CDR3 DNA is TGCGCCAGCAGCCCCGGGTCGGGACAATTCCTCTCTGGAAACACCATATATTTT.